These T cell receptor beta chains were read from a single sample in a study of regulatory T cells in long-lasting Graves disease. MiXCR, applied by TCRdb to the multiplex PCR reads, yields one record per CDR3 protein. The table records roughly 610,000 distinct CDR3 sequences, about 16% of them present only once. In addition, the sample was reused for a study of T cells in Graves' hyperthyroidism and ophthalmopathy.

The material was peripheral blood mononuclear cells (PBMCs), obtained at new diagnosis, from a patient treated with antithyroid drugs. These receptor sequences come from a man younger than 35 with Graves disease. Each CDR3 is given with its conserved first and last residue. The D gene is left open where the match is weak. Only some rows state a clone size, as once, few, many or a class for expanded clones.

d_call | j_call | clone_size | v_call | cdr3_aa | cdr3_nt
TRBD1 | TRBJ2-1 | many | TRBV27 | CASSRTGRTYNEQFF | TGTGCCAGCAGTAGGACAGGGAGGACCTACAATGAGCAGTTCTTC
- | TRBJ1-2 | - | TRBV5-4 | CASSVQSNYGYTF | TGTGCCAGCAGCGTACAGAGTAACTATGGCTACACCTTC
TRBD1 | TRBJ1-1 | few | TRBV5-5 | CASSRTMDRGRGITEAFF | TGTGCCAGCAGCCGTACTATGGACAGGGGGCGCGGTATCACTGAAGCTTTCTTT
TRBD1 | TRBJ2-7 | - | TRBV30 | CAWTGGFEQYF | TGTGCCTGGACAGGGGGCTTCGAGCAGTACTTC
- | TRBJ2-7 | - | TRBV7-2 | CASSSQGAEQYF | TGTGCCAGCAGTTCTCAGGGTGCCGAGCAGTACTTC
- | TRBJ1-2 | few | TRBV9 | CASSGYRAGYGYTF | TGTGCCAGCAGCGGCTACAGGGCGGGCTATGGCTACACCTTC
- | TRBJ2-7 | few | TRBV5-6 | CASTFDRKNGQYF | TGTGCCAGCACCTTTGACAGGAAGAACGGGCAGTACTTC
- | TRBJ2-1 | many | TRBV14 | CASSLLGLADNEQFF | TGTGCCAGCAGCCTCCTGGGTCTAGCCGACAATGAGCAGTTCTTC
- | TRBJ1-5 | - | TRBV20-1 | CSASSGFGNQPQHF | TGCAGTGCTAGTAGTGGGTTTGGCAATCAGCCCCAGCATTTT
- | TRBJ2-3 | - | TRBV30 | CAWSAAGRFTDTQYF | TGTGCCTGGAGCGCTGCTGGAAGGTTCACAGATACGCAGTATTTT
- | TRBJ2-1 | - | TRBV4-1 | CASRDQTYNEQFF | TGCGCCAGCAGGGACCAAACCTACAATGAGCAGTTCTTC
- | TRBJ2-7 | - | TRBV7-2 | CASSSRGGGAGGAYEQYF | TGTGCCAGCAGCTCACGAGGGGGGGGAGCCGGGGGCGCCTACGAGCAGTACTTC
TRBD2 | TRBJ2-3 | few | TRBV27 | CASKPGGLAGGSDTQYF | TGTGCCAGCAAACCGGGAGGACTAGCGGGAGGTTCGGATACGCAGTATTTT
TRBD2 | TRBJ2-1 | many | TRBV7-6 | CASSRGTSGAYNEQFF | TGTGCCAGCAGCCGAGGGACTAGCGGAGCTTACAATGAGCAGTTCTTC
TRBD1 | TRBJ2-3 | - | TRBV18 | CVSSSQGADTQYF | TGTGTCAGCTCGTCCCAGGGGGCAGATACGCAGTATTTT
TRBD2 | TRBJ2-3 | many | TRBV28 | CASSLPSGRHTQYF | TGTGCCAGCAGTTTACCTAGCGGGAGACATACGCAGTATTTT
TRBD1 | TRBJ2-4 | few | TRBV28 | CASSRPGGASKNIQYF | TGTGCCAGCAGCCGACCAGGGGGCGCTTCCAAAAACATTCAGTACTTC
- | TRBJ1-2 | few | TRBV19 | CASSTSPGAYGYTF | TGTGCCAGTAGTACCTCCCCGGGGGCTTATGGCTACACCTTC
TRBD1 | TRBJ1-4 | - | TRBV7-6 | CASSFQGEGEKLFF | TGTGCCAGCAGCTTCCAGGGGGAGGGTGAAAAACTGTTTTTT
TRBD1 | TRBJ1-1 | many | TRBV10-2 | CASSEYAATGTAGAFF | TGCGCCAGCAGTGAGTATGCTGCGACAGGGACGGCGGGCGCTTTCTTT
TRBD2 | TRBJ2-1 | - | TRBV20-1 | CSARARGRTSLSYNEQFF | TGCAGTGCTAGAGCCCGAGGCAGGACTAGCCTCTCCTACAATGAGCAGTTCTTC
TRBD2 | TRBJ2-3 | many | TRBV5-5 | CASSPPRELWDTQYF | TGTGCCAGCAGCCCCCCGCGGGAGTTGTGGGATACGCAGTATTTT
- | TRBJ1-2 | many | TRBV12-3/TRBV12-4 | CASKFPGHSYGYTF | TGTGCCAGCAAATTCCCGGGACACTCCTATGGCTACACCTTC
- | TRBJ2-1 | many | TRBV27 | CASTSGTVYNEQFF | TGTGCCAGCACCTCCGGGACTGTCTACAATGAGCAGTTCTTC
- | TRBJ2-5 | - | TRBV5-1 | CASSLARGQETQYF | TGCGCCAGCAGCTTGGCTCGGGGACAAGAGACCCAGTACTTC
- | TRBJ1-2 | many | TRBV3-1 | CASSQDGNYGYTF | TGTGCCAGCAGCCAAGATGGTAACTATGGCTACACCTTC
- | TRBJ2-7 | - | TRBV20-1 | CSARKAARTYEQYF | TGCAGTGCTAGGAAGGCAGCCCGAACCTACGAGCAGTACTTC
TRBD1 | TRBJ2-1 | few | TRBV11-1 | CASSRAGTAYNEQFF | TGTGCCAGCAGCCGCGCAGGGACAGCTTACAATGAGCAGTTCTTC
- | TRBJ2-3 | few | TRBV30 | CAWRRRGQLTDTQYF | TGTGCCTGGAGGCGAAGGGGACAACTCACAGATACGCAGTATTTT
TRBD1 | TRBJ2-7 | - | TRBV30 | CAWSSGQGCHEQYF | TGTGCCTGGAGTTCGGGACAGGGGTGCCACGAGCAGTACTTC
TRBD1 | TRBJ2-7 | many | TRBV27 | CASSREVPGTGGSEQYF | TGTGCCAGCAGCCGCGAGGTGCCCGGGACAGGGGGATCCGAGCAGTACTTC
TRBD2 | TRBJ2-3 | many | TRBV5-1 | CASSLRTSGSTSATDTQYF | TGCGCCAGCAGCTTGAGGACTAGCGGGTCTACCTCTGCCACAGATACGCAGTATTTT
- | TRBJ2-7 | few | TRBV7-9 | CASTDAAASSYEQYF | TGTGCCAGCACCGACGCGGCGGCTAGCTCCTACGAGCAGTACTTC
TRBD1 | TRBJ2-7 | many | TRBV20-1 | CSALDRGRNTYEQYF | TGCAGTGCCCTCGACAGGGGGCGGAACACCTACGAGCAGTACTTC
TRBD1 | TRBJ2-7 | - | TRBV11-2 | CASSWGGTGSCEQYF | TGTGCCAGCAGTTGGGGGGGGACAGGGTCCTGCGAGCAGTACTTC
- | TRBJ2-1 | few | TRBV27 | CASRPYAGARGYGSYNEQFF | TGTGCCAGCAGACCTTACGCGGGGGCCCGAGGGTACGGCTCCTACAATGAGCAGTTCTTC
- | TRBJ1-1 | few | TRBV27 | CASSSPSLDTEAFF | TGTGCCAGCAGTTCACCTTCGCTAGACACTGAAGCTTTCTTT
- | TRBJ1-1 | - | TRBV5-1 | CAGSLQQGNTEAFF | TGCGCCGGCAGCTTGCAACAGGGTAACACTGAAGCTTTCTTT
- | TRBJ2-7 | - | TRBV4-1 | CASSQVLGGNEQYF | TGCGCCAGCAGCCAAGTCCTGGGGGGCAATGAGCAGTACTTC
TRBD1 | TRBJ2-4 | - | TRBV10-3 | CAIRDRNIQYF | TGTGCCATCCGGGACAGAAACATTCAGTACTTC
- | TRBJ1-2 | - | TRBV5-8 | CASSTRAVGYGYTF | TGTGCCAGCAGTACTCGGGCAGTTGGCTATGGCTACACCTTC
- | TRBJ2-1 | - | TRBV5-6 | CASRTGQSGRNEQFF | TGTGCCAGCCGAACTGGACAGTCAGGGCGGAATGAGCAGTTCTTC
TRBD1 | TRBJ2-5 | many | TRBV27 | CASSSSLGTGAGETQYF | TGTGCCAGCAGTTCCTCGCTCGGGACAGGGGCGGGGGAGACCCAGTACTTC
- | TRBJ2-6 | - | TRBV5-1 | CASSPDRPSGANVLTF | TGCGCCAGCAGCCCTGACAGGCCCTCTGGGGCCAACGTCCTGACTTTC
- | TRBJ1-1 | few | TRBV4-1 | CASSQDPLGNTEAFF | TGCGCCAGCAGCCAAGATCCCTTGGGCAACACTGAAGCTTTCTTT
TRBD2 | TRBJ2-1 | few | TRBV7-2 | CASSAPGLAAYNEQFF | TGTGCCAGCAGCGCCCCGGGACTAGCGGCCTACAATGAGCAGTTCTTC
- | TRBJ2-7 | few | TRBV13 | CASSETGTPREQYF | TGTGCCAGCAGCGAAACAGGGACCCCTCGCGAGCAGTACTTC
TRBD2 | TRBJ2-5 | many | TRBV7-7 | CASSLFPAARTSGIPTQYF | TGTGCTAGCAGCTTATTCCCCGCGGCCCGTACTAGCGGTATTCCTACCCAGTACTTC
TRBD2 | TRBJ2-3 | many | TRBV28 | CASRIGGDADTQYF | TGTGCCAGCAGAATCGGGGGGGACGCAGATACGCAGTATTTT
- | TRBJ2-7 | many | TRBV12-3/TRBV12-4 | CASSLGGLVYEQYF | TGTGCCAGCAGTTTAGGTGGTTTAGTCTACGAGCAGTACTTC
- | TRBJ2-2 | - | TRBV19 | CASTPLIGRGGESSGELFF | TGTGCCAGTACTCCTCTAATCGGCCGGGGAGGCGAGTCGAGTGGGGAGCTGTTTTTT
- | TRBJ2-7 | many | TRBV20-1 | CSARGQGREYF | TGCAGTGCTAGAGGTCAGGGGCGCGAGTACTTC
TRBD2 | TRBJ2-7 | many | TRBV7-9 | CASSSGSGSPYEQYF | TGTGCCAGCAGCAGTGGGAGCGGGAGCCCCTACGAGCAGTACTTC
TRBD1 | TRBJ2-2 | - | TRBV7-9 | CASSSLGQGNTGELFF | TGTGCCAGCAGCTCGCTGGGACAGGGGAACACCGGGGAGCTGTTTTTT
- | TRBJ2-1 | - | TRBV13 | CASKGGNGGVEQFF | TGTGCCAGCAAGGGGGGTAATGGGGGAGTTGAGCAGTTCTTC
- | TRBJ2-3 | - | TRBV9 | CASSVAAGSTDTQYF | TGTGCCAGCAGCGTAGCGGCGGGAAGCACAGATACGCAGTATTTT
TRBD2 | TRBJ2-7 | many | TRBV15 | CATSRDRTSGIPLEQYF | TGTGCCACCAGCAGAGATAGGACTAGCGGGATACCCCTCGAGCAGTACTTC
- | TRBJ1-6 | - | TRBV12-3/TRBV12-4 | CASSPRELRLNSPLHF | TGTGCCAGCAGTCCGCGGGAACTGAGGTTGAATTCACCCCTCCACTTT
TRBD1 | TRBJ1-4 | - | TRBV28 | CASTRDSNEKLFF | TGTGCCAGCACAAGGGACAGTAATGAAAAACTGTTTTTT